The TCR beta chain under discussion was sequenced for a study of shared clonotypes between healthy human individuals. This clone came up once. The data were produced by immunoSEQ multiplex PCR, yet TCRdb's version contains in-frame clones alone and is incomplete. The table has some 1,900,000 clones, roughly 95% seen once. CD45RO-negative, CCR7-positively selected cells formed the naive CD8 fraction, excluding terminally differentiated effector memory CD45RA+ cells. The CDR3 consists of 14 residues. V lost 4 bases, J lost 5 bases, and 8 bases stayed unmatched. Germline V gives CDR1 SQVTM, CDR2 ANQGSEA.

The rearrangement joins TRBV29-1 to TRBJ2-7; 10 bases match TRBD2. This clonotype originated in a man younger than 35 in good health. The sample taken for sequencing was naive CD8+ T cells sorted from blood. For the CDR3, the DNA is TGCAGCGTTGCGGGGCGGCTAGCGGGAGACGAGCAGTACTTC. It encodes CSVAGRLAGDEQYF.